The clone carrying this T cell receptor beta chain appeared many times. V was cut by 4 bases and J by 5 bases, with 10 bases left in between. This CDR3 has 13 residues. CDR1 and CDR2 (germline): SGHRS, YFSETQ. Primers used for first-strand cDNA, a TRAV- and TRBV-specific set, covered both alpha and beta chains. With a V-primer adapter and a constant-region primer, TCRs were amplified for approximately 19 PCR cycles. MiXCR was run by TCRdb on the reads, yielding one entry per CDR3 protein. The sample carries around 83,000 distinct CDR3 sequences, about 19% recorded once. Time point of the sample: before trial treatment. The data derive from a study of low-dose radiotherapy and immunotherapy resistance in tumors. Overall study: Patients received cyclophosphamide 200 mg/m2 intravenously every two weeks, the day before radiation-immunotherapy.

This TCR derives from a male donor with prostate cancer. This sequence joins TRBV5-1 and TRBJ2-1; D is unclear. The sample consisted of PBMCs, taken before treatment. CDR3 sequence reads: CASSASANNEQFF. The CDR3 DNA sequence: TGCGCCAGCAGCGCCAGCGCCAACAATGAGCAGTTCTTC. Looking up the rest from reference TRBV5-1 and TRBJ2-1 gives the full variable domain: KAGVTQTPRYLIKTRGQQVTLSCSPISGHRSVSWYQQTPGQGLQFLFEYFSETQRNKGNFPGRFSGRQFSNSRSEMNVSTLELGDSALYLCASSASANNEQFFGPGTRLTVL.